The T cell receptor (beta chain) described here comes from a study of shared clonotypes between healthy human individuals. The wider study: CD8 memory received one plate per donor, CD8 naive two, CD4 memory three and CD4 naive three.

Findings and limits, study-wide: Naive CD4 clonotypes were shared across several donors at 4.5% to 6.5%.

This clone was found once. What it binds is not known. The table came from immunoSEQ multiplex PCR; TCRdb's copy has only in-frame clones and leaves some out. The profile shows 2 million to 2.5 million clones, more than 90% of them singletons. The sequence was collected from a man aged 18-30 years in good health. Material: naive CD4+ T cells sorted from blood. As to subset: CD45RA+ positively selected.

This chain's CDR3 is CASRVARLTDTQYF. In DNA, the CDR3 is TGTGCCAGCAGGGTAGCTAGGCTCACAGATACGCAGTATTTT. This sequence joins TRBV2 and TRBJ2-3; D is ambiguous. Trimming cost V 6 bases and J 2 bases, with 12 bases left between them. The CDR3 sequence is 14 residues long. Germline-derived CDR1 and CDR2 are SNHLY and FYNNEI.